The next 31 T cell receptor beta chains were all read from a single sample in a study of CD8+ T cells in alopecia areata. In each case, RNA was isolated and then reverse transcribed into cDNA as the sequencing template. The assay was immunoSEQ multiplex PCR, and TCRdb's table has in-frame clones only and misses some. The profile covers around 140,000 clones, with 51% appearing a single time and approximately 1% taken by the ten largest. The source was CD4+ T cells sorted from blood, collected at week 0. These receptors all come from a human donor with alopecia areata.

The gene calls are TRBV29-1 and TRBJ2-1; D call uncertain. This CDR3 region has 11 residues. Germline values: CDR1 SQVTM, CDR2 ANQGSEA. The V end was cut by 8 bases, the J end by 6 bases, with 11 bases between. The CDR3 DNA sequence: TGCAGCACCGAGACCGCCAATGAGCAGTTCTTC. It is translated as CSTETANEQFF.

The chain joins TRBV7-9 to TRBJ1-3; 7 bases are a match to TRBD1. The V segment lost 5 bases and the J segment 10 bases; nucleotides outside the gene matches: 5. The CDR3 loop spans 12 amino acids. Germline V CDR1 and CDR2: SEHNR, FQNEAQ (reference sequence). This chain's CDR3 is CASSPRQGTIYF. The CDR3 DNA reads TGTGCCAGCAGCCCCCGACAGGGAACCATATATTTT.

This chain joins TRBV7-2 and TRBJ2-1, with 8 bases lining up with TRBD2. This CDR3 has 16 residues. V lost 1 base and J lost 4; bases outside the gene matches: 6. In germline, CDR1 is SGHTA, CDR2 FQGNSA. In DNA, the CDR3 is TGTGCCAGCAGCTTAGTGAGCGGGAGTTCATACAATGAGCAGTTCTTC. It yields the protein CASSLVSGSSYNEQFF.

The chain is built from TRBV10-3 and TRBJ2-2, with no clear D. Trimming stripped 5 bases from V and 6 bases from J, with 7 bases between. The CDR3 sequence is 12 residues long. The V gene's germline CDR1 is ENHRY and CDR2 SYGVKD. The CDR3 DNA sequence: TGTGCCATCAGTCCACGCCCCGGGGAGCTGTTTTTT. This translates into CAISPRPGELFF.

Only a few counts were recorded for this clone. V gene TRBV29-1 combines with J gene TRBJ2-3; D gene ambiguous. Germline V gives CDR1 SQVTM, CDR2 ANQGSEA. V lost 6 bases, J lost 8 bases, and 9 bases lay in between. The CDR3 consists of 10 residues. Here the CDR3 DNA reads TGCAGCGTCGAGGAAGGTACGCAGTATTTT. This codes for CSVEEGTQYF.

V usage is TRBV6-5 and J usage is TRBJ2-5, with D unclear. Near its end, the DNA agrees better with TRBJ2-7, so the J call may be wrong. The CDR3 consists of 15 residues. Per the germline V gene, CDR1 is MNHEY and CDR2 is SVGAGI. As DNA, the CDR3 is TGTGCCAGCAGTTACGGGCCCAAACCGGAGTACGAGCAGTACTTC. Translating it yields CASSYGPKPEYEQYF.

The chain has TRBV9 and TRBJ2-3; D is uncertain. The V end lost 0 bases, the J end lost 7 bases, and 9 bases lay between the germline ends. The CDR3 consists of 13 residues. The germline gives CDR1 SGDLS, CDR2 YYNGEE. The CDR3 protein is CASSVAGPNTQYF. For the CDR3, the DNA is TGTGCCAGCAGCGTAGCCGGACCCAATACGCAGTATTTT. Looking up the rest from reference TRBV9 and TRBJ2-3 gives the full variable domain: DSGVTQTPKHLITATGQRVTLRCSPRSGDLSVYWYQQSLDQGLQFLIQYYNGEERAKGNILERFSAQQFPDLHSELNLSSLELGDSALYFCASSVAGPNTQYFGPGTRLTVL.

The chain links TRBV7-2 to TRBJ2-5, with D perhaps being TRBD1 or TRBD2 (5 bases each). The V end was cut by 5 bases, the J end by 7 bases, with 17 bases between. CDR3 size: 14 residues. Germline V CDR1 and CDR2: SGHTA, FQGNSA. CDR3 DNA: TGTGCCAGCAGCCCGAGGACGGGGCCAACGACCCAGTACTTC. This codes for CASSPRTGPTTQYF.

This clone was found a few times. This sequence joins TRBV7-6 and TRBJ2-7; the D gene could be TRBD1 or TRBD2 (5 bases each). Germline CDR1 and CDR2: SGHVS and FNYEAQ. The length of the CDR3 is 16 residues. V was shortened by 1 base and J by 0 bases, with 13 bases between the two germline ends. The DNA for the CDR3 is TGTGCCAGCAGCTTAGGACGGGCAGGGAGCTCCTACGAGCAGTACTTC. Translating it yields CASSLGRAGSSYEQYF.

The chain employs TRBV11-2 and TRBJ1-3, with 7 bases that match TRBD1. The V gene's germline CDR1 is SGHAT and CDR2 FQNNGV. This CDR3 spans 14 amino acids. The ends lost 5 bases at V and 5 bases at J; junction bases unmatched: 6. The CDR3 protein is CASSQTGSRNTIYF. In DNA form, the CDR3 reads TGTGCCAGCAGCCAGACAGGGTCTAGAAACACCATATATTTT.

This clone was recorded once. The CDR3 region is CAWDRADGNTIYF. Here the CDR3 DNA reads TGTGCCTGGGACAGGGCAGACGGAAACACCATATATTTT. The V gene is TRBV30, the J gene TRBJ1-3; 7 bases match TRBD1. Germline loops: CDR1 GTSNPN, CDR2 SVGIG (reference sequence). The CDR3 contains 13 residues. The trim removed 5 bases at V and 4 bases at J, leaving 5 bases unmatched.

This chain joins TRBV30 and TRBJ1-2; D perhaps matches TRBD1 (5 bases). Germline assignment: CDR1 GTSNPN and CDR2 SVGIG (reference sequence). The CDR3 is 12 residues long. Trimming cost V 2 bases and J 4 bases, with 8 bases left between them. The CDR3 spells CAWSRQLYGYTF. In nucleotides, the CDR3 is TGTGCCTGGAGTAGACAGCTCTATGGCTACACCTTC. Full variable domain (outside the CDR3, taken from reference TRBV30 and TRBJ1-2): SQTIHQWPATLVQPVGSPLSLECTVEGTSNPNLYWYRQAAGRGLQLLFYSVGIGQISSEVPQNLSASRPQDRQFILSSKKLLLSDSGFYLCAWSRQLYGYTFGSGTRLTVV.

This clone was detected a few times. The chain joins TRBV7-2 to TRBJ2-5, with D unclear. CDR1 SGHTA and CDR2 FQGNSA come from the germline V gene. This CDR3 spans 13 amino acids. The V and J ends lost 5 bases and 3 bases respectively, with 10 bases between them. CDR3 sequence: CASSPPYEETQYF. The CDR3 region has the DNA TGTGCCAGCAGCCCCCCGTACGAAGAGACCCAGTACTTC.

In nucleotides, the CDR3 is TGTGCCAGCAGTCTCCTGATCAATGAGCAGTTCTTC. This translates into CASSLLINEQFF. The chain joins TRBV28 to TRBJ2-1, with D hard to call. The CDR3 is made up of 12 amino acids. V was pared by 5 bases and J by 6 bases, with 8 bases between. CDR1 and CDR2 (germline): MDHEN, SYDVKM.

This clone has just a few counts. J is TRBJ2-5 and V is TRBV5-8; 8 nucleotides match TRBD1. The CDR3 totals 16 residues. Per the germline V gene, CDR1 is SGHTS and CDR2 is YDEGEE. Unmatched junction bases numbered 8, after V lost 2 bases and J lost 2 bases. CDR3 coding DNA: TGTGCCAGCAGCTTTCGAAGGACAGGGAGGCAAGAGACCCAGTACTTC. It codes for CASSFRRTGRQETQYF.

This chain joins TRBV18 and TRBJ2-5, with D perhaps matching TRBD2 (5 bases). This CDR3 region has 14 residues. The germline CDR1 and CDR2 sequences are KGHSH and LQKENI. V lost 4 bases to trimming and J lost 4 bases, with 13 bases between them. In nucleotides, the CDR3 is TGTGCCAGCTCACGGTCGGGGATAGGAGAGACCCAGTACTTC. Its translation is CASSRSGIGETQYF. Using reference TRBV18 and TRBJ2-5 for the parts outside the CDR3, the full variable domain is NAGVMQNPRHLVRRRGQEARLRCSPMKGHSHVYWYRQLPEEGLKFMVYLQKENIIDESGMPKERFSAEFPKEGPSILRIQQVVRGDSAAYFCASSRSGIGETQYFGPGTRLLVL.

This chain links TRBV15 with TRBJ2-7; no firm D call. The V end lost 1 base, the J end lost 7 bases, and 11 bases lay between the germline ends. Germline assignment: CDR1 LNHNV and CDR2 YYDKDF (reference sequence). This CDR3 spans 13 amino acids. DNA for the CDR3: TGTGCCACCAGCAGAGTCAAGAATAAGGAGCAGTACTTC. Translation: CATSRVKNKEQYF.

The chain combines TRBV5-1 with TRBJ2-1; D ambiguous. Per the germline V gene, CDR1 is SGHRS and CDR2 is YFSETQ. The CDR3 covers 15 residues. Trimming took 2 bases from V and 3 from J, leaving 12 bases between them. Here the CDR3 reads CASSLQSSGYNEQFF. In nucleotides, the CDR3 is TGCGCCAGCAGCTTACAGTCATCTGGCTACAATGAGCAGTTCTTC.

The chain employs TRBV9 and TRBJ2-2, with D hard to call. The CDR3 runs 12 residues. Trimming removed 8 bases at V and 2 bases at J, with 7 bases between. Germline lookup yields CDR1 SGDLS and CDR2 YYNGEE. CDR3 DNA sequence: TGTGCCAGTAACCTCAACACCGGGGAGCTGTTTTTT. Its translation: CASNLNTGELFF.

This clone was seen more than once but under ten times. The chain is built from TRBV30 and TRBJ2-7, with D hard to call. V lost 7 bases, J lost 6 bases, and 19 bases lay in between. Germline CDR1 is GTSNPN and CDR2 is SVGIG (reference sequence). CDR3 length equals 13 residues. CDR3 protein: CASEDAGWSEQYF. In DNA, the CDR3 is TGTGCCTCCGAGGATGCCGGTTGGTCCGAGCAGTACTTC.

The CDR3 protein is CASGLAGGSDTQYF. The CDR3 coding sequence is TGCGCCAGCGGTTTAGCGGGAGGCTCCGATACGCAGTATTTT. The rearrangement links TRBV4-1 to TRBJ2-3, with TRBD2 matching over 10 bases. Germline lookup yields CDR1 MGHRA and CDR2 YSYEKL. J was trimmed by 6 bases and V by 8 bases; bases with no gene match: 8. CDR3 size: 14 residues.

The chain uses TRBV2 and TRBJ2-5, with 13 bases aligning to TRBD2. The CDR3 consists of 16 residues. Germline CDR1 and CDR2: SNHLY and FYNNEI. Trimming at V came to 4 bases and at J to 6 bases, leaving 8 bases not matched to a gene. This CDR3 is CASSVGTSGILKTQYF. The CDR3 DNA is TGTGCCAGCAGTGTTGGGACTAGCGGGATTTTAAAGACCCAGTACTTC. Supplemented by reference TRBV2 and TRBJ2-5, the full variable domain reads EPEVTQTPSHQVTQMGQEVILRCVPISNHLYFYWYRQILGQKVEFLVSFYNNEISEKSEIFDDQFSVERPDGSNFTLKIRSTKLEDSAMYFCASSVGTSGILKTQYFGPGTRLLVL.

This sequence joins TRBV30 and TRBJ1-3; TRBD1 might be the D (5 bases). The germline CDR1 and CDR2 sequences are GTSNPN and SVGIG (reference sequence). The V and J ends lost 5 bases and 3 bases respectively, with 23 bases between them. This CDR3 comprises 17 residues. The CDR3 coding sequence is TGTGCCTGGGGCCTAAGACAGCGGTCCTCTCATGGAAACACCATATATTTT. This sequence encodes CAWGLRQRSSHGNTIYF. The full variable domain, with the rest looked up from reference TRBV30 and TRBJ1-3, is SQTIHQWPATLVQPVGSPLSLECTVEGTSNPNLYWYRQAAGRGLQLLFYSVGIGQISSEVPQNLSASRPQDRQFILSSKKLLLSDSGFYLCAWGLRQRSSHGNTIYFGEGSWLTVV.

There are a few counts of this clone. This chain uses TRBV30 with TRBJ1-1; D might be TRBD1 (5 bases). The germline gives CDR1 GTSNPN, CDR2 SVGIG (reference sequence). Trimming stripped 5 bases from V and 2 bases from J, with 12 bases between. This CDR3 region has 13 residues. DNA for the CDR3: TGTGCCTGGGCAGGACACTTAAACACTGAAGCTTTCTTT. Its protein product is CAWAGHLNTEAFF.

The chain has TRBV18 and TRBJ2-5; 7 nucleotides match TRBD1. The V gene end was trimmed by 6 bases and the J gene end by 1 base; junction bases not matched to a gene: 2. The CDR3 loop spans 13 amino acids. Germline V gives CDR1 KGHSH, CDR2 LQKENI. The CDR3 nucleotides read TGTGCCAGCTCCGGACAGGCCCAAGAGACCCAGTACTTC. The encoded protein is CASSGQAQETQYF.

This clone was detected only once. The chain carries TRBV5-4 and TRBJ2-1; possible D gene TRBD2, 5 bases. V lost 2 bases to trimming and J lost 0 bases, with 9 bases between them. CDR3 size: 15 residues. CDR1 and CDR2 from the germline V gene are SGHNT and YYREEE (reference sequence). The CDR3 sequence is CASSLSGRSYNEQFF. In DNA form, the CDR3 reads TGTGCCAGCAGCTTAAGCGGTCGCTCCTACAATGAGCAGTTCTTC.

This clone was counted a few times. The rearrangement joins TRBV30 to TRBJ1-3, with D hard to call. Germline V gene data show CDR1 as GTSNPN and CDR2 as SVGIG (reference sequence). The length of the CDR3 is 12 residues. Trimming cost V 6 bases and J 2 bases, with 8 bases left between them. CDR3 sequence reads: CACTGPGNTIYF. DNA for the CDR3: TGTGCCTGCACGGGTCCTGGAAACACCATATATTTT.

The chain links TRBV15 to TRBJ2-6, with D unclear. Germline V gives CDR1 LNHNV, CDR2 YYDKDF (reference sequence). The V end lost 0 bases, the J end lost 2 bases, and 5 bases lay between the germline ends. CDR3 length: 15 residues. The CDR3 nucleotides are TGTGCCACCAGCAGAGACAGGACTGGGGCCAACGTCCTGACTTTC. Its protein is CATSRDRTGANVLTF. Combining the CDR3 with reference TRBV15 and TRBJ2-6 gives the whole variable domain DAMVIQNPRYQVTQFGKPVTLSCSQTLNHNVMYWYQQKSSQAPKLLFHYYDKDFNNEADTPDNFQSRRPNTSFCFLDIRSPGLGDTAMYLCATSRDRTGANVLTFGAGSRLTVL.

This chain uses TRBV7-3 with TRBJ2-5; the match to TRBD1 covers 8 bases. This CDR3 region has 16 residues. Germline CDR1 is SGHTA and CDR2 is FQGTGA. V was pared by 6 bases and J by 5 bases, with 14 bases of the junction left unmatched. The CDR3 region has the DNA TGTGCCAGCAGTCCTGGACAGGGAGAGTTCTACGAGACCCAGTACTTC. This codes for CASSPGQGEFYETQYF.

The chain links TRBV4-1 to TRBJ2-1, with 9 bases identical to TRBD2. The CDR3 has 19 residues. The J segment lost 7 bases and the V segment lost 0 bases, leaving 16 bases of the junction unmatched. From germline, CDR1 is MGHRA and CDR2 YSYEKL. In nucleotides, the CDR3 is TGCGCCAGCAGCCAAGAACTCAGGGGTAGCGGGGGCGGGAGGAATGAGCAGTTCTTC. Translation gives CASSQELRGSGGGRNEQFF.

The sample holds one count of this clone. The J gene is TRBJ2-5, the V gene TRBV25-1; TRBD1 matches at 8 bases. V lost 6 bases to trimming and J lost 4 bases; unmatched junction nucleotides: 4. CDR1 is MGHDK, CDR2 SYGVNS, per germline. This CDR3 has 13 residues. CDR3 sequence (DNA): TGTGCCAGCAGAAGGACAGGGCCAGAGACCCAGTACTTC. Protein: CASRRTGPETQYF.